This TCR beta chain was sequenced during a study of T cell responses to AZD1222 COVID-19 vaccine. Data came from immunoSEQ multiplex PCR; TCRdb stores just in-frame clones and leaves some out. The sample holds around 120,000 clones, around nine tenths seen once. Germline CDR1 is MDHEN and CDR2 is SYDVKM. Trimming removed 6 bases from V and 8 bases from J, with 16 bases in between. The CDR3 has 13 residues. The sample in question was peripheral blood, obtained on day 0 of AZD1222 vaccination. The sequence derives from an adult in good health. V and J are TRBV28 and TRBJ1-2; D might be TRBD1 (5 bases). The chain's CDR3 is CASSPDKVGGYTF. For the CDR3, the DNA is TGTGCCAGCAGCCCGGACAAAGTGGGGGGCTACACCTTC.